One and the same sample provided the 9 T cell receptor beta chains below, sequenced in a study of T cell repertoires in cytomegalovirus infection. From the reads, TCRdb called clonotypes with MiXCR, one entry per CDR3 protein. The sample has 180,000 or so distinct CDR3 sequences, roughly 17% seen once. The sequenced material came from CD8+ T cells from PBMCs. The receptors shown here come from a human donor in good health (CMV status not recorded). Some clones in this sample may be carry-over from other donors' samples.

The chain uses TRBV7-9 and TRBJ2-7; no definite D call. The CDR3 sequence is 15 residues long. The germline CDR1 and CDR2 sequences are SEHNR and FQNEAQ (reference sequence). V was pared by 5 bases and J by 0 bases, with 14 bases between. CDR3 sequence: CASSGQKASSYEQYF. The CDR3 DNA is TGTGCCAGCAGCGGGCAGAAGGCCAGCTCCTACGAGCAGTACTTC.

The chain joins TRBV4-1 to TRBJ1-5; 12 positions agree with TRBD1. CDR3 size: 16 residues. Germline-derived CDR1 and CDR2 are MGHRA and YSYEKL. Trimming removed 0 bases from V and 5 bases from J; junction bases left unmatched: 2. CDR3 nucleotides: TGCGCCAGCAGCCAAGAGGGACAGGGGGCAGATCAGCCCCAGCATTTT. Its protein product is CASSQEGQGADQPQHF.

Here the CDR3 reads CASSWGTPNTGELFF. The CDR3 DNA sequence: TGCGCCAGCAGCTGGGGGACTCCGAACACCGGGGAGCTGTTTTTT. The chain combines TRBV5-1 with TRBJ2-2; the D gene is possibly TRBD2 (6 bases). This CDR3 is built from 15 residues. Trimming pared 3 bases from V and 0 bases from J, leaving 9 bases between. CDR1 is SGHRS and CDR2 is YFSETQ in the germline V gene.

V is TRBV4-1 and J is TRBJ2-7, with D possibly TRBD2 on 5 matching bases. This CDR3 is 12 amino acids long. Germline V gene sequence: CDR1 MGHRA, CDR2 YSYEKL. V was trimmed by 6 bases and J by 7 bases, leaving 13 bases between them. CDR3 bases: TGCGCCAGCAGTACGGGGAAAGGAGAGCAGTACTTC. Amino acid sequence: CASSTGKGEQYF.

The V and J genes are TRBV7-6 and TRBJ1-2; 7 nucleotides align to TRBD1. With 5 bases clipped from V and 8 bases from J, the junction kept 11 bases outside the gene matches. This CDR3 region has 14 residues. Germline V gene sequence: CDR1 SGHVS, CDR2 FNYEAQ. CDR3 residues: CASSPPGQVYGYTF. DNA for the CDR3: TGTGCCAGCAGCCCCCCCGGACAGGTCTACGGCTACACCTTC.

This rearrangement joins TRBV10-3 to TRBJ2-7; D unresolved. CDR1 ENHRY and CDR2 SYGVKD come from the germline V gene. V lost 3 bases to trimming and J lost 9 bases, with 18 bases between them. This CDR3 is built from 14 residues. CDR3 region: CAISDRLTGHGQYF. The CDR3 DNA follows: TGTGCCATCAGTGACCGGCTGACGGGCCACGGGCAGTACTTC.

This clonotype was counted a few times. V gene TRBV27 combines with J gene TRBJ2-3; the D gene could be TRBD1 or TRBD2 (5 bases each). CDR1 MNHEY and CDR2 SMNVEV come from the germline V gene (reference sequence). The CDR3 totals 14 residues. V gave up 2 bases and J gave up 6 bases, with 12 bases separating them. In DNA, the CDR3 is TGTGCCAGCAGTTTAAAGCAGGGACGGGATACGCAGTATTTT. It is translated as CASSLKQGRDTQYF.

The gene calls are TRBV7-9 and TRBJ1-3; D uncertain. CDR3 length: 15 residues. V dropped 5 bases and J dropped 0 bases, with 11 bases sitting between them. Germline V gives CDR1 SEHNR, CDR2 FQNEAQ (reference sequence). CDR3 DNA: TGTGCCAGCAGCCACCCCGCGGCCTCTGGAAACACCATATATTTT. This codes for CASSHPAASGNTIYF.

This clonotype was counted a single time. The chain employs TRBV15 and TRBJ1-5; D possibly corresponds to TRBD1 (5 bases). The CDR3 consists of 15 residues. V dropped 2 bases and J dropped 6 bases, with 14 bases sitting between them. Germline CDR1 and CDR2: LNHNV and YYDKDF (reference sequence). The CDR3 protein is CATSRSGGGGQPQHF. In DNA, the CDR3 is TGTGCCACCAGCAGATCGGGGGGGGGTGGTCAGCCCCAGCATTTT.